These 28 T cell receptor beta chains originate from one sample sequenced in a study of neurological immune-mediated disorders. One entry per CDR3 protein results from TCRdb running MiXCR on the 5' RACE reads. The sample has tens of thousands of distinct CDR3 sequences, 4.5% seen once. Sequenced sample: PBMCs. These receptors all come from a man aged 25 to 40 with multiple sclerosis.

This clonotype ranks as medium-sized (0.01 to 0.1%). This chain joins TRBV10-3 and TRBJ2-7; D is uncertain. Germline V gives CDR1 ENHRY, CDR2 SYGVKD. V was pared by 5 bases and J by 7 bases, with 12 bases between. This CDR3 is built from 12 residues. CDR3 nucleotide sequence: TGTGCCATCAGTCTACCTGGTGGAGAGCAGTACGTC. It is translated as CAISLPGGEQYV.

J is TRBJ2-5 and V is TRBV5-1; D is unresolved. The CDR3 runs 14 residues. CDR1 is SGHRS, CDR2 YFSETQ, per germline. The germline V and J ends were trimmed by 1 base and 3 bases, with 10 bases remaining between them. CDR3 protein: CASSLSTVEETQYF. DNA for the CDR3: TGCGCCAGCAGCTTGAGTACAGTCGAAGAGACCCAGTACTTC.

This clonotype has ten or more counts. This chain joins TRBV7-8 and TRBJ1-1; tentative D call: TRBD1 (5 bases). V lost 4 bases and J 4 bases, leaving 7 bases between the germline ends. The CDR3 consists of 12 residues. Per the germline V gene, CDR1 is SGHVS and CDR2 is FQNEAQ. The CDR3 loop is CASSWGFTEAFF. The CDR3 DNA follows: TGTGCCAGCAGCTGGGGGTTCACTGAAGCTTTCTTT.

This clonotype has at least ten counts. The chain combines TRBV20-1 with TRBJ2-7; no clear D. V gave up 3 bases and J gave up 5 bases, with 14 bases separating them. The CDR3 is made up of 13 amino acids. CDR1 is DFQATT and CDR2 is SNEGSKA in the germline V gene (reference sequence). CDR3 residues: CSARGRSAHEQYF. CDR3 in DNA: TGCAGTGCTAGGGGCAGATCAGCCCACGAGCAGTACTTC.

This clonotype was recorded at least ten times. The chain is built from TRBV2 and TRBJ2-7, with D maybe TRBD1 (6 bases). In germline, CDR1 is SNHLY, CDR2 FYNNEI. Trimming cost V 8 bases and J 5 bases, with 13 bases left between them. The CDR3 extends over 12 amino acids. The CDR3 loop reads CASRRGGDEQYF. The CDR3 region has the DNA TGTGCCAGCCGAAGAGGGGGAGACGAGCAGTACTTC. The whole variable domain, remainder taken from reference TRBV2 and TRBJ2-7, is EPEVTQTPSHQVTQMGQEVILRCVPISNHLYFYWYRQILGQKVEFLVSFYNNEISEKSEIFDDQFSVERPDGSNFTLKIRSTKLEDSAMYFCASRRGGDEQYFGPGTRLTVT.

This clonotype was seen repeatedly, ten times or more. V and J are TRBV7-9 and TRBJ1-1, with unresolved D. This CDR3 region has 12 residues. Trimming cost V 6 bases and J 12 bases, with 17 bases left between them. Germline CDR1 is SEHNR and CDR2 is FQNEAQ (reference sequence). The CDR3 nucleotides are TGTGCCAGCAGTCTTGAGGCAGGATGGACTTTCTTT. It translates to CASSLEAGWTFF.

This clonotype was seen ten or more times. This chain links TRBV6-1 with TRBJ1-5, with D perhaps TRBD1 (5 bases). Deletions cut 1 base from V and 5 bases from J, with 15 bases between. CDR3 length equals 16 residues. Germline V gene lookup returns CDR1 MNHNS and CDR2 SASEGT. CDR3 nucleotide sequence: TGTGCCAGCAGTGAAGTCCGTTTGGGGCCCTATCAGCCCCAGCATTTT. It specifies CASSEVRLGPYQPQHF.

This clonotype occurred many times. J is TRBJ1-1 and V is TRBV5-1; D is unresolved. The germline V gene encodes CDR1 SGHRS and CDR2 YFSETQ. The CDR3 extends over 15 amino acids. With 4 bases removed from V and 4 bases from J, the gap between germline ends came to 17 bases. The CDR3 reads CASSPHADRSTEAFF. CDR3 DNA sequence: TGCGCCAGCAGCCCTCACGCAGATCGAAGCACTGAAGCTTTCTTT.

In its sample, this clonotype was seen many times. The chain is built from TRBV10-3 and TRBJ2-7; 9 positions match TRBD1. The CDR3 is 16 residues long. V gave up 6 bases and J gave up 2 bases; unmatched junction bases: 11. Germline V gives CDR1 ENHRY, CDR2 SYGVKD. This CDR3 is CAISRQGDGLTYEQYF. The CDR3 region has the DNA TGTGCCATCAGCAGACAGGGGGATGGATTAACCTACGAGCAGTACTTC.

At least ten counts were recorded for this clonotype. The V gene is TRBV20-1, the J gene TRBJ1-2; D unresolved. Germline lookup yields CDR1 DFQATT and CDR2 SNEGSKA (reference sequence). The CDR3 consists of 9 residues. With 5 bases removed from V and 6 bases from J, the gap between germline ends came to 4 bases. As DNA, the CDR3 is TGCAGTGCTGGAAATGGCTACACCTTC. Translation gives CSAGNGYTF.

This clonotype was picked up many times. The V gene is TRBV12-3 or TRBV12-4, the J gene TRBJ1-1; unclear D gene. Trimming pared 5 bases from V and 1 base from J, leaving 17 bases between. This CDR3 comprises 16 residues. As DNA, the CDR3 is TGTGCCAGCAGTCCTGGAGGACGGCGATGGAACACTGAAGCTTTCTTT. Its translation is CASSPGGRRWNTEAFF.

In this sample, this clonotype turned up a few times. The gene calls are TRBV29-1 and TRBJ1-3, with 7 bases aligning to TRBD1. Losses at the gene ends were 4 bases for V and 8 bases for J; bases not matched to a gene: 8. There are 13 residues in the CDR3. CDR1 and CDR2 from the germline V gene are SQVTM and ANQGSEA. CDR3 sequence reads: CSVVKGAWDTIYF. CDR3 bases: TGCAGCGTTGTAAAGGGGGCCTGGGACACCATATATTTT.

In regard to this clonotype: A clone one base away is much larger, so this may be a read error. This chain links TRBV12-3 or TRBV12-4 with TRBJ1-1; D gene ambiguous. This CDR3 comprises 11 residues. V dropped 4 bases and J dropped 11 bases, with 11 bases sitting between them. Here the CDR3 reads CASSSGKNAFF. In DNA form, the CDR3 reads TGTGCCAGCAGTTCCGGGAAAAACGCTTTCTTT.

This clonotype was counted at least ten times. V and J are TRBV5-4 and TRBJ1-1; D not certain. Germline V gives CDR1 SGHNT, CDR2 YYREEE (reference sequence). The CDR3 sequence is 15 residues long. The V gene lost 2 bases and the J gene lost 4 bases, with 15 bases spanning the gap. Here the CDR3 reads CASSFKGGRVTEAFF. CDR3 in DNA: TGTGCCAGCAGCTTCAAGGGTGGTAGGGTCACTGAAGCTTTCTTT.

This clonotype was detected many times. The V call is TRBV2, the J call TRBJ1-3; no reliable D call. The CDR3 runs to 12 residues. Trimming removed 11 bases at V and 4 bases at J, with 12 bases between. CDR1 is SNHLY, CDR2 FYNNEI, per germline. The CDR3 here is CARNAQGNTIYF. The CDR3 DNA reads TGTGCCCGGAACGCTCAGGGAAACACCATATATTTT.

The chain joins TRBV10-3 to TRBJ2-7, with TRBD1 matching over 10 bases. Germline V lookup: CDR1 ENHRY, CDR2 SYGVKD. This CDR3 is 15 amino acids long. Trimming cost V 3 bases and J 4 bases; bases outside gene matches: 6. This chain's CDR3 is CAISDRDRGVYEQYF. CDR3 bases: TGTGCCATCAGTGACAGGGACAGGGGCGTTTACGAGCAGTACTTC.

The sample holds a few counts of this clonotype. V is TRBV4-1 and J is TRBJ1-1; 10 positions agree with TRBD1. The germline CDR1 and CDR2 sequences are MGHRA and YSYEKL. CDR3 length equals 18 residues. V lost 2 bases, J lost 10 bases, and 19 bases stayed unmatched. The CDR3 DNA reads TGCGCCAGCAGCCAACCGGGACAGGGGCCTTACAAAGGGGGAGTAGCTTTCTTT. Its protein product is CASSQPGQGPYKGGVAFF.

Turning to this clonotype: The junction shows a germline mismatch at one end, possibly a read error. The CDR3, as DNA: TGCGCCAGCAGCTTAGGGACAGGGAGATCACCCCTCAACTTT. Its translation: CASSLGTGRSPLNF. The V and J genes are TRBV5-1 and TRBJ1-6, with 9 bases identical to TRBD1. The germline CDR1 and CDR2 sequences are SGHRS and YFSETQ. The CDR3 covers 14 residues.

This clonotype was seen repeatedly, ten times or more. The chain has TRBV5-1 and TRBJ1-1, with TRBD1 matching 10 bases. The CDR3 contains 14 residues. V was clipped by 5 bases and J by 4 bases; unmatched bases: 5. CDR1 and CDR2 (germline): SGHRS, YFSETQ. CDR3 sequence reads: CASRGQGSSTEAFF. For the CDR3, the DNA is TGCGCCAGCAGGGGACAGGGGTCTTCCACTGAAGCTTTCTTT.

This clonotype has a handful of counts. The V gene is TRBV18, the J gene TRBJ1-2, with 10 bases that match TRBD1. Germline CDR1 is KGHSH and CDR2 is LQKENI. Trimming at V came to 8 bases and at J to 2 bases, leaving 8 bases not matched to a gene. The CDR3 covers 15 residues. CDR3 amino acids: CASHTGTGVNYGYTF. As DNA, the CDR3 is TGTGCCAGCCATACCGGGACAGGGGTCAACTATGGCTACACCTTC.

This clonotype was counted between two and nine times. This chain links TRBV20-1 with TRBJ2-7, with 7 bases identical to TRBD2. Trimming removed 2 bases from V and 1 base from J; junction bases left unmatched: 5. This CDR3 is built from 14 residues. CDR1 is DFQATT, CDR2 SNEGSKA, per germline (reference sequence). In DNA form, the CDR3 reads TGCAGTGCTAGACGGGTTAGCGGGTCCTACGAGCAGTACTTC. Translated: CSARRVSGSYEQYF.

This clonotype was seen more than once but under ten times. The J gene is TRBJ2-5, the V gene TRBV4-1; 8 nucleotides agree with TRBD1. J was trimmed by 4 bases and V by 5 bases; bases with no gene match: 12. The CDR3 extends over 16 amino acids. Germline V gene sequence: CDR1 MGHRA, CDR2 YSYEKL. For the CDR3, the DNA is TGCGCCAGCAGCATGCAATATCAGGGGGCAGGAGAGACCCAGTACTTC. It translates to CASSMQYQGAGETQYF.

The rearrangement joins TRBV7-7 to TRBJ1-5; 7 positions match TRBD1. The germline CDR1 and CDR2 sequences are SSHAT and FNYEAQ (reference sequence). Unmatched junction bases numbered 14, after V lost 9 bases and J lost 3 bases. The CDR3 is 16 amino acids. The CDR3 DNA reads as TGTGCCAGTGCCCCACAGACGGAGGGGGCCAATCAGCCCCAGCATTTT. Its protein product is CASAPQTEGANQPQHF.

At least ten counts were recorded for this clonotype. J is TRBJ1-1 and V is TRBV4-1, with a possible D match to TRBD1 (5 bases). The CDR3 is made up of 15 amino acids. Trimming removed 4 bases at V and 0 bases at J, with 12 bases between. The germline CDR1 and CDR2 sequences are MGHRA and YSYEKL. Written as DNA, the CDR3 is TGCGCCAGCAGCCTCGCGGGGGTGCTGAACACTGAAGCTTTCTTT. Protein sequence: CASSLAGVLNTEAFF.

The chain couples TRBV29-1 to TRBJ2-5; D is perhaps TRBD1 (5 bases). Trimming removed 6 bases from V and 5 bases from J, with 19 bases in between. Germline CDR1 SQVTM, CDR2 ANQGSEA. This CDR3 is 14 amino acids long. CDR3 region: CSVNPPDKGETQYF. CDR3 bases: TGCAGCGTCAATCCGCCGGACAAGGGGGAGACCCAGTACTTC. The whole variable domain, filled in from reference TRBV29-1 and TRBJ2-5, reads SAVISQKPSRDICQRGTSLTIQCQVDSQVTMMFWYRQQPGQSLTLIATANQGSEATYESGFVIDKFPISRPNLTFSTLTVSNMSPEDSSIYLCSVNPPDKGETQYFGPGTRLLVL.

The chain joins TRBV15 to TRBJ1-1; TRBD1 might be the D (5 bases). Trimming removed 5 bases from V and 9 bases from J, with 16 bases in between. The CDR3 is made up of 13 amino acids. CDR1 is LNHNV, CDR2 YYDKDF, per germline (reference sequence). The CDR3 is CATSGSQGSKAFF. The CDR3 nucleotides are TGTGCCACCAGCGGGAGTCAGGGTAGTAAAGCTTTCTTT.

At least ten counts were recorded for this clonotype. The V gene is TRBV5-1, the J gene TRBJ2-6; D is perhaps TRBD2 (6 bases). Germline CDR1 is SGHRS and CDR2 is YFSETQ. The CDR3 covers 18 residues. Trimming shortened V by 4 bases and J by 2 bases, and 19 bases separated the two germline ends. The CDR3 nucleotides read TGCGCCAGCAGCCCCCGGGGCAGGGAGGTCGCTGGGGCCAACGTCCTGACTTTC. As protein: CASSPRGREVAGANVLTF.

This clonotype was seen many times. J is TRBJ1-5 and V is TRBV7-9, with a weak D call TRBD1 (5 bases). V shed 5 bases and J shed 7 bases, with 12 bases lying between them. Germline V gene lookup returns CDR1 SEHNR and CDR2 FQNEAQ (reference sequence). The CDR3 spans 13 residues. The CDR3 spells CASSQGGSQPQHF. CDR3 sequence (DNA): TGTGCCAGCAGCCAGGGAGGTTCGCAGCCCCAGCATTTT.